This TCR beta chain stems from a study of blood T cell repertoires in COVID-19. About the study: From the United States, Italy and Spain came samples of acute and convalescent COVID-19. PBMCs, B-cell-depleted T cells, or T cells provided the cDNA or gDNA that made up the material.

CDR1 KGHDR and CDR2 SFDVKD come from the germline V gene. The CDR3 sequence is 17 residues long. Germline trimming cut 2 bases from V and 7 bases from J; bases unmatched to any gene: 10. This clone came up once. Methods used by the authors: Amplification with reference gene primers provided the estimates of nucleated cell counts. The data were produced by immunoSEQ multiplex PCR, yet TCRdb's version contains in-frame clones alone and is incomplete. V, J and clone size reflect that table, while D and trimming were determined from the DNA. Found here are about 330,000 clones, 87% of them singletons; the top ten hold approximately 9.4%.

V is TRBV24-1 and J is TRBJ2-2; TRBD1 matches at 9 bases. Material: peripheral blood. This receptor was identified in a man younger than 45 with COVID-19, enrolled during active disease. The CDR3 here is CATSDSGPGTGIGELFF. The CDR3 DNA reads TGTGCCACCAGTGATTCCGGGCCCGGGACAGGGATCGGGGAGCTGTTTTTT.